This T cell receptor beta chain came from a study of post-analysis software for immune sequencing data. Points on this clonotype: Antigen specificity is unknown.

The authors incorporated unique molecular identifiers into the TCR beta cDNA libraries. TCRdb analysed the PCR reads with MiXCR anew, one entry per CDR3 protein. The table records about 540,000 distinct CDR3 sequences, 30% to 40% of them present only once. Germline V gives CDR1 MNHEY, CDR2 SMNVEV (reference sequence). V lost 5 bases, J lost 0 bases, and 5 bases lay in between. The CDR3 covers 13 residues. Whole-study results and caveats: Significantly lower normalized Chao1 diversity was seen in multiple sclerosis patients than in controls. Same-batch samples co-clustered strongly by F measure. Patients had higher frequencies than controls of five TRBV segments, including TRBV5-6, TRBV5-1 and TRBV20-1.

The sample comprised blood. This sequence originates from a girl aged 2-17 years with multiple sclerosis. This chain connects TRBV27 to TRBJ1-5; D unresolved. The CDR3 coding sequence is TGTGCCAGCAGTGACAATAGCAATCAGCCCCAGCATTTT. Encoded protein: CASSDNSNQPQHF.